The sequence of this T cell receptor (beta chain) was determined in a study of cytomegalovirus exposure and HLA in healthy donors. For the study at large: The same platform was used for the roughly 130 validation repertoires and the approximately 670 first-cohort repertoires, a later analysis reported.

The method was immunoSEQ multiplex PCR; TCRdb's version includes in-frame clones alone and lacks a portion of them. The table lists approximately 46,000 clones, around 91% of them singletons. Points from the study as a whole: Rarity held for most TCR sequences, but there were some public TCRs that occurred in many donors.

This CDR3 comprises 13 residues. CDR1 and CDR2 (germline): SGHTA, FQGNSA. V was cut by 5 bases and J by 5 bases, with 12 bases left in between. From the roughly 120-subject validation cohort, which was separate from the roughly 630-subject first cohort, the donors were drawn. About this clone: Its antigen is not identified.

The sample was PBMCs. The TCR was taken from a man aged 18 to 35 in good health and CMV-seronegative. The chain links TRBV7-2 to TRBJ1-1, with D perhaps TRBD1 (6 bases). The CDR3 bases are TGTGCCAGCAGCCTACAGGGTCGGACTGAAGCTTTCTTT. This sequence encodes CASSLQGRTEAFF.